One sample yielded the 19 T cell receptor beta chains listed below, sequenced in a study of T cell changes during pregnancy in multiple sclerosis. Repertoires were generated with immunoSEQ multiplex PCR, while TCRdb's copy carries only in-frame clones and drops some. The sample shows 25,000 to 35,000 clones, roughly 89% of them seen only once. The specimen comprised CD4+ T cells from peripheral blood mononuclear cells, sampled in the first trimester of pregnancy. Every receptor here comes from a female donor in good health, enrolled as a control in a pregnancy study.

This chain's CDR3 is CASSLTGGRGYGYTF. For the CDR3, the DNA is TGTGCCAGCAGCTTAACAGGGGGCAGGGGCTATGGCTACACCTTC. The rearrangement joins TRBV7-8 to TRBJ1-2; 9 bases line up with TRBD1. CDR1 is SGHVS and CDR2 is FQNEAQ in the germline V gene. The CDR3 length is 15 residues. J gave up 4 bases and V 2 bases, and 5 bases lay outside the gene matches.

The chain uses TRBV28 and TRBJ2-7; D possibly corresponds to TRBD1 (6 bases). CDR3 size: 12 residues. V lost 8 bases and J 2 bases, leaving 10 bases between the germline ends. Germline V CDR1 and CDR2: MDHEN, SYDVKM. The CDR3 DNA follows: TGTGCCAGCTCCGACAGGCCCTACGAGCAGTACTTC. This translates into CASSDRPYEQYF.

The chain couples TRBV15 to TRBJ1-5; TRBD1 might be the D (5 bases). Trimming pared 5 bases from V and 5 bases from J, leaving 19 bases between. Germline V gene lookup returns CDR1 LNHNV and CDR2 YYDKDF (reference sequence). This CDR3 has 16 residues. The CDR3 protein is CATSRQQGPLHQPQHF. The CDR3 region has the DNA TGTGCCACCAGCCGTCAGCAGGGTCCCCTACATCAGCCCCAGCATTTT. The variable domain in full, with the rest retrieved from reference TRBV15 and TRBJ1-5, is DAMVIQNPRYQVTQFGKPVTLSCSQTLNHNVMYWYQQKSSQAPKLLFHYYDKDFNNEADTPDNFQSRRPNTSFCFLDIRSPGLGDTAMYLCATSRQQGPLHQPQHFGDGTRLSIL.

This clone was counted a single time. V and J are TRBV9 and TRBJ1-4; 8 nucleotides line up with TRBD1. This CDR3 comprises 15 residues. In germline, CDR1 is SGDLS, CDR2 YYNGEE. Losses at the gene ends were 4 bases for V and 7 bases for J; bases not matched to a gene: 9. This CDR3 reads CASSLKTGVTEKLFF. Written as DNA, the CDR3 is TGTGCCAGCAGCCTAAAGACAGGGGTGACTGAAAAACTGTTTTTT.

The chain joins TRBV7-2 to TRBJ2-5; 8 positions agree with TRBD2. This CDR3 is 16 amino acids long. V lost 1 base, J lost 5 bases, and 9 bases stayed unmatched. Germline V gene sequence: CDR1 SGHTA, CDR2 FQGNSA. In DNA, the CDR3 is TGTGCCAGCAGCTTAGAACTAGCGGTGGGGGGGGAGACCCAGTACTTC. Translation: CASSLELAVGGETQYF.

The gene calls are TRBV14 and TRBJ2-1; D is ambiguous. This CDR3 is built from 16 residues. V lost 5 bases, J lost 0 bases, and 14 bases lay in between. Germline V gene data show CDR1 as SGHDN and CDR2 as FVKESK. Written as DNA, the CDR3 is TGTGCCAGCAGCGAATCGGCGGTGAGCTCCTACAATGAGCAGTTCTTC. Amino acid sequence: CASSESAVSSYNEQFF. Full variable domain (remainder filled in from reference TRBV14 and TRBJ2-1): EAGVTQFPSHSVIEKGQTVTLRCDPISGHDNLYWYRRVMGKEIKFLLHFVKESKQDESGMPNNRFLAERTGGTYSTLKVQPAELEDSGVYFCASSESAVSSYNEQFFGPGTRLTVL.

This clone showed up just a few times. The J gene is TRBJ1-2, the V gene TRBV7-9, with 7 positions matching TRBD1. Trimming at V came to 5 bases and at J to 6 bases, leaving 9 bases not matched to a gene. There are 14 residues in the CDR3. In germline, CDR1 is SEHNR, CDR2 FQNEAQ (reference sequence). CDR3 amino acids: CASSRQGIVDGYTF. The DNA of the CDR3 is TGTGCCAGCAGCCGACAGGGAATAGTGGATGGCTACACCTTC.

This clone was detected once. The genes are TRBV15 and TRBJ2-7; D possibly corresponds to TRBD1 (6 bases). Trimming left V 3 bases short and J 3 bases short, with 12 bases between. Germline CDR1 reads LNHNV; CDR2 reads YYDKDF (reference sequence). The CDR3 contains 14 residues. The DNA of the CDR3 is TGTGCCACCAGCAGGGACAGTAAAGTCTACGAGCAGTACTTC. It codes for CATSRDSKVYEQYF.

The chain recombines TRBV7-6 with TRBJ2-3; 10 positions agree with TRBD2. Per germline, CDR1 SGHVS and CDR2 FNYEAQ. The CDR3 loop spans 15 amino acids. Unmatched junction bases numbered 4, after V lost 3 bases and J lost 4 bases. The CDR3 loop reads CASSFIAGGSDTQYF. The CDR3 coding sequence is TGTGCCAGCAGCTTTATAGCGGGGGGCTCAGATACGCAGTATTTT.

The rearrangement joins TRBV5-4 to TRBJ1-6; no definite D call. CDR3 length equals 13 residues. Germline lookup yields CDR1 SGHNT and CDR2 YYREEE (reference sequence). The V and J ends lost 0 bases and 9 bases respectively, with 7 bases between them. CDR3 DNA sequence: TGTGCCAGCAGCTTGGGTCAGGTTTCACCCCTCCACTTT. As protein: CASSLGQVSPLHF.

The chain uses TRBV5-4 and TRBJ2-1, with TRBD2 matching 9 bases. Looked up from germline, CDR1 is SGHNT and CDR2 is YYREEE (reference sequence). This CDR3 region has 17 residues. V dropped 5 bases and J dropped 0; count of bases not matched to a gene: 9. The CDR3 coding sequence is TGTGCCAGCAGTACAGCGGGAGGCCCAAGCTCCTACAATGAGCAGTTCTTC. Protein sequence: CASSTAGGPSSYNEQFF.

CDR3 region: CASSQATSGSIGEQYF. For the CDR3, the DNA is TGTGCCAGCAGCCAAGCAACTAGCGGGAGCATCGGCGAGCAGTACTTC. V and J are TRBV4-2 and TRBJ2-7; 11 positions agree with TRBD2. V lost 1 base to trimming and J lost 6 bases; unmatched junction nucleotides: 8. CDR1 is LGHNA, CDR2 YNFKEQ, per germline. This CDR3 comprises 16 residues.

This clone has just one count. The CDR3 protein is CASSIGLAGGLNYNEQFF. CDR3 DNA: TGTGCCAGCAGCATCGGACTAGCGGGGGGGCTTAACTACAATGAGCAGTTCTTC. The chain couples TRBV5-5 to TRBJ2-1; 15 positions match TRBD2. Germline loops: CDR1 SGHKS, CDR2 YYEKEE (reference sequence). This CDR3 is built from 18 residues. The V gene end was trimmed by 4 bases and the J gene end by 3 bases; junction bases not matched to a gene: 8.

This clone was seen only once. The chain carries TRBV4-1 and TRBJ1-1; D perhaps matches TRBD1 (5 bases). Trimming left V 6 bases short and J 3 bases short, with 14 bases between. CDR3 length equals 14 residues. Germline V gene lookup returns CDR1 MGHRA and CDR2 YSYEKL. The CDR3 DNA reads as TGCGCCAGCAGGCCTCCAGGGTTCGACACTGAAGCTTTCTTT. It translates to CASRPPGFDTEAFF.

The V call is TRBV7-9, the J call TRBJ2-5, with TRBD1 as a possible D gene (6 bases). The closer fit of TRBJ2-7 to the DNA end suggests the J call may be wrong. The CDR3 covers 15 residues. Germline-derived CDR1 and CDR2 are SEHNR and FQNEAQ (reference sequence). In nucleotides, the CDR3 is TGTGCCAGCAGCTTAGGACAGGCACTCTCCTACGAGCAGTACTTC. It is translated as CASSLGQALSYEQYF.

This chain links TRBV6-1 with TRBJ1-6; D is ambiguous. V lost 2 bases and J 9 bases, leaving 14 bases between the germline ends. The CDR3 covers 15 residues. Per germline, CDR1 MNHNS and CDR2 SASEGT. The CDR3 nucleotides are TGTGCCAGCAGTGAATCTGTTACATACGTTTCACCCCTCCACTTT. Protein: CASSESVTYVSPLHF.

The rearrangement joins TRBV2 to TRBJ2-1; 11 positions agree with TRBD2. The V gene's germline CDR1 is SNHLY and CDR2 FYNNEI. Trimming at V came to 8 bases and at J to 7 bases, leaving 7 bases not matched to a gene. The CDR3 runs to 14 residues. CDR3 DNA: TGTGCCAGCTCTACTAGCGGGAGTGGGAATGAGCAGTTCTTC. Translating gives CASSTSGSGNEQFF.

The chain carries TRBV7-6 and TRBJ2-3; D perhaps matches TRBD1 (6 bases). V shed 2 bases and J shed 3 bases, with 12 bases lying between them. The CDR3 is 15 residues long. Germline CDR1 reads SGHVS; CDR2 reads FNYEAQ. This CDR3 reads CASSLRTGSTDTQYF. The CDR3 DNA follows: TGTGCCAGCAGCTTAAGAACAGGGTCTACAGATACGCAGTATTTT.

J is TRBJ1-6 and V is TRBV5-1; 9 bases agree with TRBD1. Germline V gene data show CDR1 as SGHRS and CDR2 as YFSETQ. CDR3 size: 17 residues. The V gene end was trimmed by 1 base and the J gene end by 7 bases; junction bases not matched to a gene: 9. The CDR3 sequence: CASSLSPQGALNSPLHF. The CDR3 DNA sequence: TGCGCCAGCAGCTTGTCCCCACAGGGGGCGCTAAATTCACCCCTCCACTTT.